This T cell receptor (beta chain) comes out of a study of T cells in Graves' hyperthyroidism and ophthalmopathy. Study results and limitations: Separating ophthalmopathy from stable hyperthyroidism was achieved by a 13 V-J model.

Diagnosis of hyperthyroidism was new in patients aged 18 to 65, and its duration was under 2 months. Diagnoses rested on clinical symptoms, serum thyroxine and TRAb, thyroid ultrasound and orbital computed tomography. The length of the CDR3 is 15 residues. CDR1 is SGHVS and CDR2 is FQNEAQ in the germline V gene. Between the trimmed V and J ends, which lost 5 bases and 2 bases, there was a span of 13 bases. Notes on this clonotype: What it binds is not known.

RNA transcripts provided the source from which TCR beta CDR3 regions were amplified. TCR CDR3 regions were first amplified by RT-PCR with HTBI primers. A single record per CDR3 protein comes from TCRdb applying MiXCR to the multiplex PCR reads. The table includes roughly 290,000 distinct CDR3 sequences, 10% to 15% detected once. The source of this sequence is a woman between 25 and 40 years old with Graves' hyperthyroidism that later progressed to Graves' ophthalmopathy. Sequences were obtained from blood. The chain employs TRBV7-8 and TRBJ1-3; D is unresolved. The chain's CDR3 is CASSPGRVTGNTIYF. Written as DNA, the CDR3 is TGTGCCAGCAGCCCCGGTAGGGTAACTGGAAACACCATATATTTT.